The T cell receptor beta chain under discussion was sequenced for a study of T cell responses to AZD1222 COVID-19 vaccine. The method was immunoSEQ multiplex PCR; TCRdb's version includes in-frame clones alone and lacks a portion of them. The top ten clones hold 30% to 35% of a sample with some 87,000 clones, 80% to 90% of them seen once. The V segment lost 8 bases and the J segment 10 bases; nucleotides outside the gene matches: 9. CDR3 length: 15 amino acids. The V gene's germline CDR1 is SNHLY and CDR2 FYNNEI. This clone was detected only once. The TCR originated in an adult in good health. The rearrangement uses TRBV2 and TRBJ2-1; TRBD2 matches 15 bases. The sample in question was peripheral blood, obtained on day 0 of AZD1222 vaccination. CDR3 in amino acids: CASRGLAGGDGEQFF. CDR3 bases: TGTGCCAGCCGAGGACTAGCGGGAGGGGATGGAGAGCAGTTCTTC. The variable domain in full, completed from reference TRBV2 and TRBJ2-1, reads EPEVTQTPSHQVTQMGQEVILRCVPISNHLYFYWYRQILGQKVEFLVSFYNNEISEKSEIFDDQFSVERPDGSNFTLKIRSTKLEDSAMYFCASRGLAGGDGEQFFGPGTRLTVL.